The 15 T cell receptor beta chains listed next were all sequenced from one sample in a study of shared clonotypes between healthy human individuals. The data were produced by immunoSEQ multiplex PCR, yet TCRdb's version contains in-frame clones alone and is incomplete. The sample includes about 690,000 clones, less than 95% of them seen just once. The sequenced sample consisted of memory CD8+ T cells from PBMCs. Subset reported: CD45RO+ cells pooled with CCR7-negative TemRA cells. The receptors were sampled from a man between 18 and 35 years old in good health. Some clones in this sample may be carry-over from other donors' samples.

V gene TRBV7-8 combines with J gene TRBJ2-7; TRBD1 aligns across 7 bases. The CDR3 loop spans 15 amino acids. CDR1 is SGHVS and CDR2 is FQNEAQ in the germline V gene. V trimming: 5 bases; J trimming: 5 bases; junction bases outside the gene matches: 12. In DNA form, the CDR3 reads TGTGCCAGCAGCCCATATCAACAGGGGTACGACGAGCAGTACTTC. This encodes CASSPYQQGYDEQYF.

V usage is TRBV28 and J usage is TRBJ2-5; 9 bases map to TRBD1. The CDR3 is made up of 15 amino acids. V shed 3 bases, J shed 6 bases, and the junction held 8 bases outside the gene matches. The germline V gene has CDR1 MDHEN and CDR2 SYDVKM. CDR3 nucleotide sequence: TGTGCCAGCAGTTTTCGGGACAGGGTGTCCAAGACCCAGTACTTC. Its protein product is CASSFRDRVSKTQYF.

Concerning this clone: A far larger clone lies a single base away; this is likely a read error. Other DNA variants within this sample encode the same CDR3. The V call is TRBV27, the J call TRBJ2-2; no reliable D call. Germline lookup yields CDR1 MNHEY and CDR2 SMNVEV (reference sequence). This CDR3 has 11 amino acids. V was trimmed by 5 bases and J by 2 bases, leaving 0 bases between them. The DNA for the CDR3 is TGTGCCAGCAGTAACACCGGGGAGCTGTTTTTT. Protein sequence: CASSNTGELFF.

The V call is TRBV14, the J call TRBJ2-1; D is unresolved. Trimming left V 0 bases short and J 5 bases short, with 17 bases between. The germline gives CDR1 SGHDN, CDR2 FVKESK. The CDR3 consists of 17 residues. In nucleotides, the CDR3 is TGTGCCAGCAGCCAAGATCTAACCGAGACGCATAACAATGAGCAGTTCTTC. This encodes CASSQDLTETHNNEQFF.

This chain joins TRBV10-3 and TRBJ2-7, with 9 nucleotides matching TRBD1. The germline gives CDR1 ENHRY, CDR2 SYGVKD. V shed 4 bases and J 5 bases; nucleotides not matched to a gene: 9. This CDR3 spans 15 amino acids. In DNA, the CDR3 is TGTGCCATCAGTGGGGAGGACAGGGGAGGGCACGAGCAGTACTTC. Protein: CAISGEDRGGHEQYF.

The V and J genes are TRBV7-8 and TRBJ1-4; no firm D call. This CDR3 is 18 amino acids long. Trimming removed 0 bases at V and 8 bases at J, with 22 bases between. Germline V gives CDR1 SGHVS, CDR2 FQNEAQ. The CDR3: CASSLAGSTEGVGEKLFF. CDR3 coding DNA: TGTGCCAGCAGCTTAGCGGGATCTACAGAGGGTGTCGGAGAAAAACTGTTTTTT. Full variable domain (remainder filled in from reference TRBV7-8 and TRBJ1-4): GAGVSQSPRYKVAKRGQDVALRCDPISGHVSLFWYQQALGQGPEFLTYFQNEAQLDKSGLPSDRFFAERPEGSVSTLKIQRTQQEDSAVYLCASSLAGSTEGVGEKLFFGSGTQLSVL.

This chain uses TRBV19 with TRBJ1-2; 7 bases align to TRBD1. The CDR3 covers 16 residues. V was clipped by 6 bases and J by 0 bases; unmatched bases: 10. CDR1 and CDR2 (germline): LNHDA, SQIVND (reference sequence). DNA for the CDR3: TGTGCCAGTAGGGAGGAACAGGGGCGTACTAACTATGGCTACACCTTC. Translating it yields CASREEQGRTNYGYTF.

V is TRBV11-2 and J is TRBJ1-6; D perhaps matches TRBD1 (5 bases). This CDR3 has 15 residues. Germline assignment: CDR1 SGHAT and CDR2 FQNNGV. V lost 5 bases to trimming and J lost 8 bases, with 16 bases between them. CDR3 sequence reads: CASSGTSGTYSPLHF. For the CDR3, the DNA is TGTGCCAGCAGCGGGACCTCCGGGACCTATTCACCCCTCCACTTT.

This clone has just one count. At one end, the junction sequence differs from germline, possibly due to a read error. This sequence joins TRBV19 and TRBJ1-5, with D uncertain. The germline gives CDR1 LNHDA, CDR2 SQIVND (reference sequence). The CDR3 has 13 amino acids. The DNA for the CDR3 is TGTGCCAGTAGTCCGTCAGTAAATCACCCCCAGCATTTT. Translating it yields CASSPSVNHPQHF.

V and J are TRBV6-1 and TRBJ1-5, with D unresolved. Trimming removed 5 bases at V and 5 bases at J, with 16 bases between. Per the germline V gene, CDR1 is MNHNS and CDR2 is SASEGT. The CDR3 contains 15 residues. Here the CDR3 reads CASSLRWSRDQPQHF. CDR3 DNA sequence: TGTGCCAGCAGTCTCAGGTGGAGTCGGGATCAGCCCCAGCATTTT.

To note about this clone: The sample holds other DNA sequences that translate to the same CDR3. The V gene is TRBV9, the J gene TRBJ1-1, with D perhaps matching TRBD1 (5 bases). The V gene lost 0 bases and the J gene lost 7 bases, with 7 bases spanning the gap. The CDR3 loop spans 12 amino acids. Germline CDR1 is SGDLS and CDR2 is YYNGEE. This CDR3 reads CASSVGGGEAFF. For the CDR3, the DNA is TGTGCCAGCAGCGTAGGCGGGGGTGAAGCTTTCTTT.

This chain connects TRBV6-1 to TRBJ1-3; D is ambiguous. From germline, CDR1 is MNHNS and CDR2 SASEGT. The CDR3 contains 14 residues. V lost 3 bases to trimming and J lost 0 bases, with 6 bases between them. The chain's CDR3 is CASSDWVSGNTIYF. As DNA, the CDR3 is TGTGCCAGCAGTGATTGGGTCTCTGGAAACACCATATATTTT.

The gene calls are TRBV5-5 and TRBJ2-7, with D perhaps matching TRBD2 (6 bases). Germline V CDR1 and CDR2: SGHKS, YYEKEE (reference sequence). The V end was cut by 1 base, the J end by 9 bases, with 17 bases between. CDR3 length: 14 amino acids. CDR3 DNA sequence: TGTGCCAGCAGCTTGATCCATCGCGGGGCAGGGCAGTACTTC. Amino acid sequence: CASSLIHRGAGQYF.

The CDR3 region has the DNA TGTGCCAGCAGTTTACCCAAAGCTAGCGGGAGGTTAGCAAATGAGCAGTTCTTC. Protein sequence: CASSLPKASGRLANEQFF. The J gene is TRBJ2-1, the V gene TRBV27; 11 positions match TRBD2. The germline V gene has CDR1 MNHEY and CDR2 SMNVEV (reference sequence). J lost 7 bases, V lost 2 bases, and 13 bases had no gene match. CDR3 length equals 18 residues.

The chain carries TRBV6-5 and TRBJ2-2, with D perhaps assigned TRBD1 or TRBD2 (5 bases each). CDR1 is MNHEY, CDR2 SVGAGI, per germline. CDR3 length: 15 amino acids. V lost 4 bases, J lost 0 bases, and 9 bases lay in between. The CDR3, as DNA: TGTGCCAGCAGTTTACTGGGGGCGAACACCGGGGAGCTGTTTTTT. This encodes CASSLLGANTGELFF.